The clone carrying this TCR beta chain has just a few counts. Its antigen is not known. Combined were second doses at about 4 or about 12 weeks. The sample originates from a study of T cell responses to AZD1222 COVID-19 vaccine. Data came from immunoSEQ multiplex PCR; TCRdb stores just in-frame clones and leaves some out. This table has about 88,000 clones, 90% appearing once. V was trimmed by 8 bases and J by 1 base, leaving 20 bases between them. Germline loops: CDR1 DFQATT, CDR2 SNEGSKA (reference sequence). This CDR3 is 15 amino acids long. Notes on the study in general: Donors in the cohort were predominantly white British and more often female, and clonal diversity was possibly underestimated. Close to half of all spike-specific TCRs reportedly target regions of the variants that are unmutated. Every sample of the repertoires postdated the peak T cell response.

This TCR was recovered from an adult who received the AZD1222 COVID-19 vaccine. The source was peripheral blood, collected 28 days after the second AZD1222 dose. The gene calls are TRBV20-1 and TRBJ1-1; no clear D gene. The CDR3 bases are TGCAGTCATAGTGGAGCGGTTGCGCGGAACACTGAAGCTTTCTTT. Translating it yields CSHSGAVARNTEAFF.